This TCR delta chain comes out of a study of Vδ1+ human thymocytes (dated by TCRdb to the late 2010s). For context, the study as a whole: mRNA-level TRG and TRD CDR3 repertoires of highly purified Vdelta1+ thymocytes from young children were characterised as a data resource. The multiplex-based CDR3 amplicon strategy had previously been validated against 5'RACE-based CDR3 amplicon generation methods.

CDR1 and CDR2, looked up from the germline V gene, are TSWWSYY and QGS. The cysteine opens and the phenylalanine closes a CDR3 of 20 amino acids. Only CDR3 DNA is held: 60 bases, read in frame from base 1. Trimming takes 0 bases off V and 8 bases off J; junction bases not matched to a gene: 20. Study-wide conclusions, independent of this receptor: Donors shared many TRG clonotypes (up to 6.9x10^3), but TRD repertoires were essentially private, with at most 120 shared. The use of highly purified populations and single-cell validation was advised by the authors, since misinterpretation of bulk repertoire data could be caused by unexpected Vdelta2 sequences. Even though sort purity was high, roughly 20% of thymic TRD sequences were Vdelta2 (and few were Vdelta3), which was not the case for the peripheral blood Vdelta1+ controls. Because no clustering by age or sex was observed, donors were not stratified by these variables in the analyses. In contrast to oligoclonal peripheral blood repertoires, thymic TRG and TRD repertoires appeared to be highly polyclonal with Gaussian CDR3 length distributions.

This clone was counted between two and nine times. The antigen it binds to is not known. Base qualities are not at hand, and no much larger clone is one base apart. Thymic samples were depleted of alphabeta T cells, then CD3+ TCRVdelta1+ TCRVdelta2- thymocytes were FACS-sorted. Sorted Vdelta1+ thymocyte purity ranged from roughly 98% to 99.6%. Thymic specimens were obtained from 7 or 8 paediatric patients, aged from about 5 days to 16 months, who were undergoing corrective cardiac surgery. After the thymic tissue was dispersed, mononuclear cells were isolated using a Histopaque-1077 density gradient. Staining used anti-TCRVdelta1 clone TS8.2, anti-TCRVdelta2 clone B6, anti-CD3 clone HIT3a and anti-TCRalphabeta clone IP26 antibodies. RNA extraction was carried out with the RNeasy mini kit, and reverse transcription was then done using Superscript III. CDR3 amplicons were generated by multiplex PCR with pooled V-gene forward primers and a constant-region reverse primer carrying Illumina adaptor overhangs. Amplicons were gel-purified, then indexed with Nextera index primers over eight extra PCR cycles and purified with AMPure XP beads. The libraries were sequenced on an Illumina MiSeq using paired-end 250 bp reads, dual indexing and an approximately 22% PhiX spike-in. Per the source publication's procedure: FastQC was used to check read quality, and ea-utils fastq-join was used to merge TRG read pairs. Sequences were annotated with IMGT/HighV-QUEST, keeping only productive sequences with unambiguous V-gene assignment; clonotypes were defined by identical CDR3 sequence. Downstream analysis used VDJtools 1.1.1, tcR 2.2.3, Treemap and vegan Shannon diversity in R 3.4.4. The public reads were reprocessed by TCRdb using CATT, and rows of matching DNA were later combined. The V and J calls follow TCRdb's processing rather than the paper's. The sample table contains under 85,000 delta-chain clones; only one count was recorded for around 30% of them. The ten largest clones represent approximately 0.3% of the sample.

This TCR derives from a boy under two years old who had congenital heart surgery. The rearrangement joined TRDV1 to TRDJ1, with 11 bases in between that match TRDD3. Sequencing was performed on Vdelta1+ gamma-delta thymocytes from the thymus. In light of the paper, this sample's cell subset or site label describes: FACS-sorted CD3+ TCRalphabeta- TCRVdelta1+ TCRVdelta2- thymocytes. The sequenced DNA: TGTGCTCTTGGGGAACTAGATCGCTCCTACTTACTGGGGGATATAGACAAACTCATCTTT. Protein translation: CALGELDRSYLLGDIDKLIF.